This T cell receptor (beta chain) was sequenced for a study of shared clonotypes between healthy human individuals (dated by TCRdb to the early 2020s). Context from the whole study: The cohort comprised a couple of women and a few men aged 18 to 49 years. For each donor, CD4 naive and CD4 memory were each given three plates, CD8 naive was given two plates, and CD8 memory was given one plate. To estimate repertoire size and how much clonotype sharing occurs between individuals, the study deeply sequenced the blood TCR repertoires of roughly 5 healthy adults. Libraries were prepared and TCR repertoires were sequenced by different laboratories using diverse techniques, in order to increase sequencing depth and limit assay-specific biases. Each donor's leukapheresis produced roughly between about 0.85 and 10 billion PBMCs.

Healthy HIV-negative adults with no recently reported acute infections or vaccinations were included as donors. Every donor was a Caucasian adult living in Nashville, Tennessee, USA. CD4+ T cells were enriched through magnetic negative selection, after which naive cells were positively selected on CD45RA and the remaining negative fraction served as the memory subset. Blood was obtained by leukapheresis, after which PBMCs were separated by Ficoll-Histopaque density gradient centrifugation and cryopreserved in liquid nitrogen vapor phase. Purity and quantity of every magnetically sorted T cell population were checked by analytical flow cytometry. Each sorted fraction had its genomic DNA isolated and then quantified by UV absorbance on a Nanodrop 2000c. On the study overall, not on this receptor specifically: Pairwise subsampling indicated that sequencing depth was expected to affect the degree of clonotype sharing among donors. The genetic and exposure-history diversity represented was limited by the small number of donors. Sampling was restricted to blood, and TCR repertoires in tissues likely differ from the TCR repertoires found in blood. Larger estimated clonotype richness was generally found for naive subsets than for memory subsets. Rarefaction of sorted-subset datasets indicated incomplete sequencing despite the large sequencing depth. Clonotypes shared by all four sorted-subset donors showed higher generation probabilities than non-shared clonotypes. Sharing across four donors was observed for 5% to 6.5% of naive CD4, about 4% of naive CD8, roughly 2.4% of memory CD4, and about 0.39% of memory CD8 clonotypes.

With regard to this clone: Which antigen it targets is not known. There are no base qualities to consult, and no much larger clone falls within one base.

Using the deep immunoSEQ assay, multiplex PCR amplified TCR CDR3 regions from genomic DNA. Extracted genomic DNA from each cell subset was spread evenly across all wells of several immunoSEQ 96-well plates, with each plate serving as a replicate. Each replicate PCR for sorted subsets received about 0.2 ug genomic DNA, equal to about 30,000 T cell genomes. Purified libraries were quantified with a Qubit 3.0 fluorometer, sized on a Bioanalyzer 2100, and re-quantified with the KAPA Library Quantification kit. Every immunoSEQ 96-well plate was sequenced on a dedicated single-read 150-cycle Illumina NextSeq 550 flow cell. The published analysis was carried out like this. Because the immunoSEQ output included only junctional sequences and no quality scores, the filtering could not be the same as the filtering used for full-length reads. Sequences were annotated with PyIR, a Python wrapper for IgBLAST v1.9, and V/J genes and CDR3 were assigned using IMGT germline references. Any read was removed if the V/J assignment was weak (E-value above 1e-6), the CDR3 was missing, or the read contained stop codons, out-of-frame junctions, or ambiguous translated residues. V3J clonotypes were defined by identical inferred V gene, J gene, and CDR3 amino acid sequence. Percentage overlap between repertoires was calculated by dividing the number of shared unique clonotypes by the size of the smaller repertoire. Richness of each repertoire was evaluated using RTK rarefaction, the Chao1 estimator, and Recon v2.1 estimates of unobserved clonotypes. Generation probabilities for all TCRbeta clonotypes obtained by the gDNA method from a handful of donors were computed using OLGA. TCRdb re-hosts the immuneACCESS table, in-frame sequences only. Its copies lack some clones; in the studies checked, an unresolved V gene accounts for under half of them, and the cause for the rest is not known. That table furnishes V, J and clone size, whereas the DNA furnished D and trimming. In all, the sample holds approximately 2.3 million clones, and approximately 95% of those were seen once. The ten top clones hold under 0.45% of the sample.

The clonotype originates from a man younger than 35 in good health. Some clones in this sample may be carry-over from other donors' samples. Sequencing used naive CD4+ T cells from PBMCs. According to the study, the label for this sample's cell subset or site signals: CD45RA+ positively selected.

CDR3 protein: CASSLELREQFF. The DNA is TGCGCCAGCAGCTTGGAGCTTCGTGAGCAGTTCTTC. In this chain, TRBV5-1 is recombined with TRBJ2-1, with the D gene not clear enough to name. The CDR3, cysteine through phenylalanine, is 12 amino acids long. The retained sequence is limited to the CDR3, 36 bases, with the frame set at the first base. The germline V gene supplies CDR1 SGHRS and CDR2 YFSETQ. V loses 0 bases of germline sequence and J loses 9 bases, and the interval between the two ends is 7 bases.